A selection of T cell receptor beta chains follows, all from one sample in a study of blood T cell repertoires in COVID-19. TCRdb's table, derived via immunoSEQ multiplex PCR, lists solely in-frame clones and lacks some. The sample has more than 200,000 clones; approximately 88% are singletons. Sequencing was performed on PBMCs or T cells enriched from blood (not recorded which). Receptors were obtained from a woman aged 30 to 39 who had been exposed to COVID-19. Each CDR3 is given with its conserved first and last residue. D genes are given only for firm matches. Not every row has a clone size; where given, it reads once, few, many or a size class.

J gene: TRBJ1-2
V gene: TRBV12-3/TRBV12-4
clone size: -
D gene: -
CDR3 DNA: TGTGCCAGCAGTGGCAGGAGGAACTATGGCTACACCTTC
CDR3 protein: CASSGRRNYGYTF

J gene: TRBJ2-4
V gene: TRBV28
clone size: -
D gene: -
CDR3 DNA: TGTGCCAGCAGTTTTTATTTTGGGGGAGGAGCCAAAAACATTCAGTACTTC
CDR3 protein: CASSFYFGGGAKNIQYF

J gene: TRBJ1-6
V gene: TRBV28
clone size: -
D gene: -
CDR3 DNA: TGTGCCAGCACCCGAGAGAGAGGAATTGTAATGTCACCCCTCCACTTT
CDR3 protein: CASTRERGIVMSPLHF

J gene: TRBJ1-5
V gene: TRBV10-3
clone size: -
D gene: -
CDR3 DNA: TGTGCCAGTCGGGGGGAGGGCAATCAGCCCCAGCATTTT
CDR3 protein: CASRGEGNQPQHF

J gene: TRBJ2-5
V gene: TRBV12-3/TRBV12-4
clone size: -
D gene: -
CDR3 DNA: TGTGCCAGCAGTTTAACCGAGGAGACCCAGTACTTC
CDR3 protein: CASSLTEETQYF

J gene: TRBJ1-2
V gene: TRBV25-1
clone size: -
D gene: TRBD1
CDR3 DNA: TGTGCCAGCAGGCCGGGACAGGGAGTAGGGGGCTACACCTTC
CDR3 protein: CASRPGQGVGGYTF

J gene: TRBJ2-7
V gene: TRBV2
clone size: -
D gene: -
CDR3 DNA: TGTGCCAGCACTGAGTACGGCTACGAGCAGTACTTC
CDR3 protein: CASTEYGYEQYF

J gene: TRBJ2-5
V gene: TRBV19
clone size: -
D gene: -
CDR3 DNA: TGTGCCAGTAGTATAAGCCCACTCCAAGAGACCCAGTACTTC
CDR3 protein: CASSISPLQETQYF

J gene: TRBJ2-1
V gene: TRBV7-9
clone size: -
D gene: TRBD2
CDR3 DNA: TGTGCCAGCAGCTTTAGGGGACTAGCGGACTACAATGAGCAGTTCTTC
CDR3 protein: CASSFRGLADYNEQFF

J gene: TRBJ1-3
V gene: TRBV18
clone size: -
D gene: -
CDR3 DNA: TGTGCCAGCTCACCACCGACCGACTCAGGAAACACCATATATTTT
CDR3 protein: CASSPPTDSGNTIYF

J gene: TRBJ2-2
V gene: TRBV7-3
clone size: -
D gene: TRBD1
CDR3 DNA: TGTGCCGGGGGGACAGGGACGAACACCGGGGAGCTGTTTTTT
CDR3 protein: CAGGTGTNTGELFF

J gene: TRBJ1-1
V gene: TRBV19
clone size: -
D gene: TRBD1
CDR3 DNA: TGTGCCAGTAGTATAGGAAGAAGGCAGGGGGCGCGGTACTCTGAAGCTTTCTTT
CDR3 protein: CASSIGRRQGARYSEAFF

J gene: TRBJ1-5
V gene: TRBV28
clone size: few
D gene: -
CDR3 DNA: TGTGCCAGCAGTTTACCGGGAAGCAATCAGCCCCAGCATTTT
CDR3 protein: CASSLPGSNQPQHF

J gene: TRBJ2-7
V gene: TRBV5-4
clone size: -
D gene: TRBD2
CDR3 DNA: TGTGCCAGCAGCAATCCGGGACTAGCCACAATCTACTTC
CDR3 protein: CASSNPGLATIYF

J gene: TRBJ1-2
V gene: TRBV28
clone size: -
D gene: -
CDR3 DNA: TGTGCCAGCACGGACGGGGGGCGCGATGGCTACACCTTC
CDR3 protein: CASTDGGRDGYTF

J gene: TRBJ2-1
V gene: TRBV7-9
clone size: -
D gene: -
CDR3 DNA: TGTGCCAGCACCCGGGTTGAGGTGAATGAGCAGTTCTTC
CDR3 protein: CASTRVEVNEQFF

J gene: TRBJ1-2
V gene: TRBV10-3
clone size: -
D gene: -
CDR3 DNA: TGTGCCATCAGTGAGTCGAGGGGACTTCATAACTATGGCTACACCTTC
CDR3 protein: CAISESRGLHNYGYTF

J gene: TRBJ2-7
V gene: TRBV2
clone size: -
D gene: -
CDR3 DNA: TGTGCCAGCAGAAAACAGGGTCGTGGGGACGAGCGGTACTTC
CDR3 protein: CASRKQGRGDERYF

J gene: TRBJ1-5
V gene: TRBV4-2
clone size: -
D gene: TRBD1
CDR3 DNA: TGTGCCAGCAGCCAAGCGTACAGGGGAGATCAGCCCCAGCATTTT
CDR3 protein: CASSQAYRGDQPQHF

J gene: TRBJ2-7
V gene: TRBV19
clone size: -
D gene: -
CDR3 DNA: TGTGCCAGTAGTTACCGAGGAGCCCACTACGAGCAGTACTTC
CDR3 protein: CASSYRGAHYEQYF

J gene: TRBJ1-2
V gene: TRBV28
clone size: -
D gene: -
CDR3 DNA: TGTGCCAGCACGTTCAGGGAAAACTATGGCTACACCTTC
CDR3 protein: CASTFRENYGYTF

J gene: TRBJ2-5
V gene: TRBV5-4
clone size: -
D gene: -
CDR3 DNA: TGTGCCAGCAGCCAAAATTGGGGGCCTCAAGAGACCCAGTACTTC
CDR3 protein: CASSQNWGPQETQYF

J gene: TRBJ1-2
V gene: TRBV19
clone size: -
D gene: TRBD1
CDR3 DNA: TGTGCCGGTCACAGGGGAGGCTATGGCTACACCTTC
CDR3 protein: CAGHRGGYGYTF

J gene: TRBJ2-7
V gene: TRBV6-5
clone size: -
D gene: TRBD1
CDR3 DNA: TGTGCCAGCAGCCTCGGGACAGGTTTCTACGAGCAGTACTTC
CDR3 protein: CASSLGTGFYEQYF

J gene: TRBJ1-2
V gene: TRBV9
clone size: -
D gene: -
CDR3 DNA: TGTGCCAGCAAAAGACAGGGCTACACCTTC
CDR3 protein: CASKRQGYTF

J gene: TRBJ1-4
V gene: TRBV4-1
clone size: -
D gene: -
CDR3 DNA: TGCGCCAGCAGCAACATCATTACAGGAATAACTAATGAAAAACTGTTTTTT
CDR3 protein: CASSNIITGITNEKLFF

J gene: TRBJ1-2
V gene: TRBV5-4
clone size: -
D gene: -
CDR3 DNA: TGTGCCAGCAGCTTCGGCAGGGGCTATGGCTACACCTTC
CDR3 protein: CASSFGRGYGYTF

J gene: TRBJ1-5
V gene: TRBV28
clone size: -
D gene: -
CDR3 DNA: TGTGCCAGCAGTTTGAGACTCCCCAGTCAGCCCCAGCATTTT
CDR3 protein: CASSLRLPSQPQHF

J gene: TRBJ1-1
V gene: TRBV2
clone size: -
D gene: -
CDR3 DNA: TGTGCCAGCAGTGTGGTGTTGATCGGCGGAAACACTGAAGCTTTCTTT
CDR3 protein: CASSVVLIGGNTEAFF

J gene: TRBJ2-1
V gene: TRBV9
clone size: once
D gene: -
CDR3 DNA: TGTGCCAGCAGCGTACTCGGCGGGCGAAGCTCCTACAATGAGCAGTTCTTC
CDR3 protein: CASSVLGGRSSYNEQFF

J gene: TRBJ1-2
V gene: TRBV27
clone size: -
D gene: TRBD1
CDR3 DNA: TGTGCCAGCAGTTTGCGGGACAGGGTTAACTATGGCTACACCTTC
CDR3 protein: CASSLRDRVNYGYTF

J gene: TRBJ2-1
V gene: TRBV20-1
clone size: -
D gene: -
CDR3 DNA: TGCAGTGCTAGTAAACGGGATCCCTCCTACAATGAGCAGTTCTTC
CDR3 protein: CSASKRDPSYNEQFF

J gene: TRBJ2-7
V gene: TRBV11-2
clone size: once
D gene: TRBD2
CDR3 DNA: TGTGCCAGCAGCCGCACTAGCGGTTCAAACTACGAGCAGTACTTC
CDR3 protein: CASSRTSGSNYEQYF

J gene: TRBJ2-1
V gene: TRBV30
clone size: -
D gene: -
CDR3 DNA: TGTGCCTGGAAAGAACAGGGAGCTTGGAATGAGCAGTTCTTC
CDR3 protein: CAWKEQGAWNEQFF

J gene: TRBJ2-5
V gene: TRBV11-1
clone size: -
D gene: -
CDR3 DNA: TGTGCCAGCAGCTTAGCGAGGGAGGAGACCCAGTACTTC
CDR3 protein: CASSLAREETQYF

J gene: TRBJ1-2
V gene: TRBV30
clone size: few
D gene: TRBD1
CDR3 DNA: TGTGCCTGGAGTGTAACGGGACAGGGGCGAGACTATGGCTACACCTTC
CDR3 protein: CAWSVTGQGRDYGYTF

J gene: TRBJ2-1
V gene: TRBV11-2
clone size: -
D gene: -
CDR3 DNA: TGTGCCAGCAGCTTATTCGCCCTAGGAGAGGGCCCTTCCTTTCTTCAGTTCTTC
CDR3 protein: CASSLFALGEGPSFLQFF

J gene: TRBJ2-7
V gene: TRBV15
clone size: once
D gene: -
CDR3 DNA: TGTGCCACCAGCAGACATATGGGAGGCGTTAGCTCCTACGAGCAGTACTTC
CDR3 protein: CATSRHMGGVSSYEQYF